This T cell receptor beta chain was sequenced during a study of T cells in Graves' hyperthyroidism and ophthalmopathy. Whole-study context: Blood was drawn when the patient was first diagnosed and still untreated. Regarding the study as a whole: A 13 V-J model separated ophthalmopathy from stable hyperthyroidism.

Amplified regions were TCR beta CDR3 sequences from RNA transcripts. RT-PCR in the first round (using the HTBI primer set) targeted the TCR CDR3. Via MiXCR, TCRdb re-called the multiplex PCR reads, giving one row per CDR3 protein. The sample includes about 700,000 distinct CDR3 sequences, approximately 15% seen only once; the top ten take roughly 10%. Hyperthyroidism in the patients, aged 18 to 65, was newly diagnosed and under 2 months in duration. CDR3 length equals 17 residues. Germline V gene sequence: CDR1 MNHEY, CDR2 SMNVEV (reference sequence). Trimming took 5 bases from V and 13 from J, leaving 30 bases between them. A remark on this clonotype: The target antigen is unknown. With a much larger clone just one base away, this may be a read error.

The sequenced material came from blood. This TCR was sampled from a young woman with Graves' hyperthyroidism. This chain connects TRBV27 to TRBJ2-4; D is perhaps TRBD2 (6 bases). The CDR3: CASSTYLLGGSYNEQYF. CDR3 sequence (DNA): TGTGCCAGCAGTACATACTTACTAGGAGGGTCTTACAATGAGCAGTACTTC.